This TCR beta chain derives from a study of cytomegalovirus exposure and HLA in healthy donors. This CDR3 comprises 16 residues. The germline V gene encodes CDR1 MDHEN and CDR2 SYDVKM. Losses at the gene ends were 7 bases for V and 4 bases for J; bases not matched to a gene: 12. PCR used 60 Vbeta primers and 13 Jbeta primers. Assay used: immunoSEQ multiplex PCR; TCRdb lists only in-frame clones, some missing. Among 160,000 or so clones, around 81% were seen once, and the ten largest hold 1.5% to 1.9%. The sample consisted of PBMCs. The receptor was derived from a man between 40 and 49 years old in good health and CMV-seronegative. V gene TRBV28 combines with J gene TRBJ2-2; TRBD2 matches 7 bases. Here the CDR3 reads CASIRPGGAPTGELFF. For the CDR3, the DNA is TGTGCCAGCATCCGGCCGGGGGGAGCCCCCACCGGGGAGCTGTTTTTT.